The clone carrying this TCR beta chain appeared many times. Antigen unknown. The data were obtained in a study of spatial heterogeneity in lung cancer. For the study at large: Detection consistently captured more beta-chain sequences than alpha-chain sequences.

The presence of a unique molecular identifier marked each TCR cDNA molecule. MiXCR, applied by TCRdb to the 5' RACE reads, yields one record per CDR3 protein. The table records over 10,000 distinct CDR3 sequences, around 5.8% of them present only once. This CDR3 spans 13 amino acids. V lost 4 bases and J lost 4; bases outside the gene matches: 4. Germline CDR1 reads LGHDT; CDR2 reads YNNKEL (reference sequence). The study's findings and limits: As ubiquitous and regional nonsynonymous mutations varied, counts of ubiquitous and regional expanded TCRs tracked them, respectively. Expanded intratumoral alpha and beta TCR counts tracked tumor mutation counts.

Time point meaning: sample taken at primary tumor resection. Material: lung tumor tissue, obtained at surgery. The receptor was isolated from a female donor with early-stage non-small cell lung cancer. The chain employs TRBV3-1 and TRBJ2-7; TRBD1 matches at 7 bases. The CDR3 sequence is CASSRGQRYEQYF. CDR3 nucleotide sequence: TGTGCCAGCAGCCGGGGACAGCGATACGAGCAGTACTTC.